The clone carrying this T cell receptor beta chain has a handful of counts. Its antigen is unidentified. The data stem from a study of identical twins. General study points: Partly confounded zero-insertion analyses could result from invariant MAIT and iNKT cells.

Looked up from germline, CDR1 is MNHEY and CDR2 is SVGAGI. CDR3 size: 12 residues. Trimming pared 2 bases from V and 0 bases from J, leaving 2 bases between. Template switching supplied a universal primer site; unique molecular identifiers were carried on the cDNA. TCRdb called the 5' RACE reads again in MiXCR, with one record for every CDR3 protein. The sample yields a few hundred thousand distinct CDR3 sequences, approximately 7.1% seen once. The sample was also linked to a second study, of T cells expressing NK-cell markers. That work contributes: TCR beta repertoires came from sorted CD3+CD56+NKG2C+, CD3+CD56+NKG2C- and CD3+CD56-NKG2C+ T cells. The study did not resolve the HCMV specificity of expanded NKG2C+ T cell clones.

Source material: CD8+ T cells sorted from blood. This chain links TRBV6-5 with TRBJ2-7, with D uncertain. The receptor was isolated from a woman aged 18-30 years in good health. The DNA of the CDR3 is TGTGCCAGCAGTTACAACTCCTACGAGCAGTACTTC. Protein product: CASSYNSYEQYF.